The next 22 T cell receptor beta chains were all read from a single sample in a study of blood T cell repertoires in COVID-19. Clones were sequenced by immunoSEQ multiplex PCR, and TCRdb holds only the in-frame ones, with some missing. Counted here are 150,000 to 200,000 clones, about nine tenths occurring once; the ten biggest clones make up roughly 2%. Sequencing was done on a sample of peripheral blood. The receptors stem from a man between 65 and 85 years old with active or convalescent COVID-19.

V and J are TRBV5-1 and TRBJ2-2; TRBD2 matches at 10 bases. This CDR3 is 16 amino acids long. Losses at the gene ends were 2 bases for V and 7 bases for J; bases not matched to a gene: 8. From germline, CDR1 is SGHRS and CDR2 YFSETQ. CDR3: CASSFLAGAGIGELFF. The CDR3 DNA is TGCGCCAGCAGCTTCCTAGCGGGGGCGGGGATCGGGGAGCTGTTTTTT.

The chain carries TRBV10-2 and TRBJ2-5, with 13 bases identical to TRBD2. The V gene end was trimmed by 6 bases and the J gene end by 3 bases; junction bases not matched to a gene: 7. CDR3 size: 16 residues. Germline V lookup: CDR1 WSHSY, CDR2 SAAADI. The CDR3 protein is CASRLAGGRAKETQYF. The CDR3 bases are TGCGCCAGCAGACTAGCGGGGGGGCGGGCAAAAGAGACCCAGTACTTC.

This chain joins TRBV5-4 and TRBJ2-1; no clear D gene. This CDR3 contains 13 residues. Per germline, CDR1 SGHNT and CDR2 YYREEE (reference sequence). V dropped 3 bases and J dropped 8 bases, with 12 bases sitting between them. CDR3 sequence reads: CASSSVELYEQFF. CDR3 nucleotide sequence: TGTGCCAGCAGCTCGGTGGAGCTCTATGAGCAGTTCTTC.

This clone was observed a handful of times. The chain couples TRBV11-2 to TRBJ1-1, with D maybe TRBD1 (5 bases). Between the trimmed V and J ends, which lost 8 bases and 5 bases, there was a span of 18 bases. This CDR3 region has 14 residues. Germline lookup yields CDR1 SGHAT and CDR2 FQNNGV. CDR3 DNA sequence: TGTGCCAGCGGGTACCCAGGGTTTGGGACTGAAGCTTTCTTT. This translates into CASGYPGFGTEAFF.

The V and J genes are TRBV5-6 and TRBJ1-6, with D hard to call. CDR3 length: 14 residues. V was shortened by 0 bases and J by 9 bases, with 10 bases between the two germline ends. Germline lookup yields CDR1 SGHDT and CDR2 YYEEEE. This CDR3 reads CASSLENGVSPLHF. The DNA for the CDR3 is TGTGCCAGCAGCTTGGAAAACGGGGTTTCACCCCTCCACTTT.

The genes are TRBV7-2 and TRBJ2-7; tentative D call: TRBD1 (5 bases). The CDR3 covers 13 residues. V was pared by 1 base and J by 6 bases, with 10 bases between. The V gene's germline CDR1 is SGHTA and CDR2 FQGNSA. The CDR3 loop is CASSLEGQSEQYF. The DNA for the CDR3 is TGTGCCAGCAGCTTAGAGGGGCAGTCCGAGCAGTACTTC.

The CDR3 sequence is CASSDNGAGSEQFF. The CDR3 nucleotides read TGCGCCAGCAGTGACAACGGTGCGGGGAGTGAGCAGTTCTTC. J is TRBJ2-1 and V is TRBV10-1, with a weak D call TRBD2 (6 bases). This CDR3 region has 14 residues. From germline, CDR1 is WNHNN and CDR2 SYGVQD (reference sequence). Trimming shortened V by 3 bases and J by 9 bases, and 15 bases separated the two germline ends.

The chain links TRBV28 to TRBJ1-2; 10 bases are a match to TRBD1. Unmatched junction bases numbered 4, after V lost 6 bases and J lost 0 bases. Looked up from germline, CDR1 is MDHEN and CDR2 is SYDVKM. The CDR3 extends over 15 amino acids. The CDR3 DNA reads as TGTGCCAGCAGCCTGACAGGGGGCCCTAACTATGGCTACACCTTC. Translating gives CASSLTGGPNYGYTF.

The V and J genes are TRBV11-2 and TRBJ2-1, with TRBD2 matching 9 bases. CDR3 length: 15 residues. Germline V lookup: CDR1 SGHAT, CDR2 FQNNGV. The V segment lost 1 base and the J segment 7 bases; nucleotides outside the gene matches: 5. The CDR3 DNA reads as TGTGCCAGCAGCTTAGGCGGGGGGGCCCGGAATGAGCAGTTCTTC. Its translation: CASSLGGGARNEQFF.

The gene calls are TRBV27 and TRBJ2-7, with unresolved D. Germline V CDR1 and CDR2: MNHEY, SMNVEV (reference sequence). The V end was cut by 4 bases, the J end by 0 bases, with 10 bases between. This CDR3 region has 14 residues. In nucleotides, the CDR3 is TGTGCCAGCAGTTCCCATAGGAGCTCCTACGAGCAGTACTTC. This encodes CASSSHRSSYEQYF.

V gene TRBV6-2 or TRBV6-3 combines with J gene TRBJ2-5, with 11 bases lining up with TRBD2. J gave up 1 base and V 4 bases, and 8 bases lay outside the gene matches. Germline V gene data show CDR1 as MNHEY and CDR2 as SVGEGT. The CDR3 is 17 amino acids. The DNA for the CDR3 is TGTGCCAGCAGTTGGCCTACTAGCGGGAGTATCCAAGAGACCCAGTACTTC. This codes for CASSWPTSGSIQETQYF.

The rearrangement uses TRBV6-1 and TRBJ2-7; maybe TRBD1 (6 bases). This CDR3 is 14 amino acids long. Germline V gives CDR1 MNHNS, CDR2 SASEGT. The germline V and J ends were trimmed by 1 base and 0 bases, with 7 bases remaining between them. The CDR3 loop reads CASSEGDNSYEQYF. DNA for the CDR3: TGTGCCAGCAGTGAAGGGGACAACTCCTACGAGCAGTACTTC.

The chain has TRBV5-4 and TRBJ1-2, with 7 bases identical to TRBD1. The CDR3 has 14 amino acids. V was clipped by 5 bases and J by 4 bases; unmatched bases: 8. CDR1 and CDR2 (germline): SGHNT, YYREEE (reference sequence). Written as DNA, the CDR3 is TGTGCCAGCAGACCGGGACAGTCCGGCTATGGCTACACCTTC. This translates into CASRPGQSGYGYTF. The complete variable domain, with remaining parts taken from reference TRBV5-4 and TRBJ1-2, reads ETGVTQSPTHLIKTRGQQVTLRCSSQSGHNTVSWYQQALGQGPQFIFQYYREEENGRGNFPPRFSGLQFPNYSSELNVNALELDDSALYLCASRPGQSGYGYTFGSGTRLTVV.

This chain links TRBV7-9 with TRBJ2-4; 9 nucleotides align to TRBD1. This CDR3 has 16 residues. V lost 5 bases to trimming and J lost 3 bases; unmatched junction nucleotides: 8. The germline V gene has CDR1 SEHNR and CDR2 FQNEAQ (reference sequence). The CDR3 here is CASSAGTGYDKNIQYF. The CDR3, as DNA: TGTGCCAGCAGCGCCGGGACAGGGTACGACAAAAACATTCAGTACTTC.

This chain uses TRBV5-1 with TRBJ2-7; TRBD1 agrees at 8 bases. Germline V gives CDR1 SGHRS, CDR2 YFSETQ. J was trimmed by 1 base and V by 3 bases; bases with no gene match: 3. This CDR3 has 14 residues. The CDR3 nucleotides are TGCGCCAGCAGCTCCAGGGGGCCTTCCTACGAGCAGTACTTC. This encodes CASSSRGPSYEQYF.

This clone was recorded only once. V usage is TRBV6-5 and J usage is TRBJ2-7; 9 bases line up with TRBD1. In germline, CDR1 is MNHEY, CDR2 SVGAGI. The junction had 10 bases not matched to a gene; V was cut back by 6 bases and J by 4 bases. The CDR3 is 15 residues long. CDR3 in amino acids: CASSPSGTGLYEQYF. DNA for the CDR3: TGTGCCAGCAGCCCCAGCGGGACAGGGTTGTACGAGCAGTACTTC.

This chain's CDR3 is CSVEQDRGTEAFF. The CDR3, as DNA: TGCAGCGTTGAACAAGACAGGGGAACTGAAGCTTTCTTT. The gene calls are TRBV29-1 and TRBJ1-1, with 8 bases matching TRBD1. The CDR3 runs 13 residues. CDR1 is SQVTM, CDR2 ANQGSEA, per germline. The ends lost 2 bases at V and 5 bases at J; junction bases unmatched: 4.

The chain is built from TRBV5-5 and TRBJ1-1, with D possibly being TRBD1 (5 bases). The V gene's germline CDR1 is SGHKS and CDR2 YYEKEE (reference sequence). The length of the CDR3 is 14 residues. Between the trimmed V and J ends, which lost 4 bases and 5 bases, there was a span of 15 bases. Here the CDR3 reads CASSLDGGGTEAFF. As DNA, the CDR3 is TGTGCCAGCAGCCTCGATGGTGGGGGGACTGAAGCTTTCTTT.

The chain is built from TRBV20-1 and TRBJ2-5; the D is unclear. Per germline, CDR1 DFQATT and CDR2 SNEGSKA (reference sequence). The CDR3 runs 11 residues. The V end was cut by 3 bases, the J end by 3 bases, with 5 bases between. As DNA, the CDR3 is TGCAGTGCTAGCGGAGAAGAGACCCAGTACTTC. It encodes CSASGEETQYF.

This clone was seen at least ten times. The chain is built from TRBV5-4 and TRBJ2-3; D is possibly TRBD1 (5 bases). The CDR3 sequence is 15 residues long. The V end was cut by 0 bases, the J end by 0 bases, with 8 bases between. CDR1 and CDR2 from the germline V gene are SGHNT and YYREEE (reference sequence). CDR3 bases: TGTGCCAGCAGCTTGGGACAGTGGAGCACAGATACGCAGTATTTT. Its translation: CASSLGQWSTDTQYF.

The chain recombines TRBV7-9 with TRBJ2-2; no firm D call. CDR1 SEHNR and CDR2 FQNEAQ come from the germline V gene (reference sequence). V lost 3 bases and J 4 bases, leaving 9 bases between the germline ends. The CDR3 extends over 14 amino acids. The CDR3 spells CASSFNMATGELFF. The DNA for the CDR3 is TGTGCCAGCAGCTTTAATATGGCCACCGGGGAGCTGTTTTTT.

V gene TRBV6-5 combines with J gene TRBJ2-3, with TRBD1 matching 8 bases. The ends lost 5 bases at V and 3 bases at J; junction bases unmatched: 7. Germline V CDR1 and CDR2: MNHEY, SVGAGI. The CDR3 covers 15 residues. The CDR3, as DNA: TGTGCCAGCAGTCGACAGGGGAAGGGGACAGATACGCAGTATTTT. Its protein is CASSRQGKGTDTQYF.